The 15 T cell receptor beta chains presented below share a single source sample, sequenced in a study of vaccination effects on CD4 cells after COVID-19. No antigen has been assigned to these receptors. Having been cultured for roughly 9 days, the cells underwent CD4+ T cell isolation. Each participant was administered two doses of either the BNT162b2 or the mRNA-1273 vaccine. Sequencing was performed with immunoSEQ multiplex PCR; in TCRdb, only in-frame clones are kept and a portion is missing. The profile covers about 73,000 clones, with 73% appearing a single time and more than 2% taken by the ten largest. Here the sequenced sample was CD4+ T cells from PBMCs cultured without peptide, taken after COVID-19 vaccination. The receptors were sampled from a human donor who received a COVID-19 vaccine.

The gene calls are TRBV5-6 and TRBJ2-4, with 10 bases that match TRBD1. The germline CDR1 and CDR2 sequences are SGHDT and YYEEEE. With 1 base clipped from V and 3 bases from J, the junction kept 7 bases outside the gene matches. This CDR3 contains 17 residues. The CDR3 nucleotides read TGTGCCAGCAGCTTGAGACAGGGGGCGCGGAACAAAAACATTCAGTACTTC. This translates into CASSLRQGARNKNIQYF.

This rearrangement joins TRBV5-5 to TRBJ1-2; no reliable D call. Germline V CDR1 and CDR2: SGHKS, YYEKEE (reference sequence). V lost 2 bases to trimming and J lost 1 base, with 6 bases between them. The length of the CDR3 is 13 residues. DNA for the CDR3: TGTGCCAGCAGCTTAGAACTTAACTATGGCTACACCTTC. Amino acid sequence: CASSLELNYGYTF. Supplemented by reference TRBV5-5 and TRBJ1-2, the full variable domain reads DAGVTQSPTHLIKTRGQQVTLRCSPISGHKSVSWYQQVLGQGPQFIFQYYEKEERGRGNFPDRFSARQFPNYSSELNVNALLLGDSALYLCASSLELNYGYTFGSGTRLTVV.

The chain couples TRBV29-1 to TRBJ2-1; 9 nucleotides align to TRBD2. This CDR3 is 14 amino acids long. V gave up 7 bases and J gave up 3 bases; unmatched junction bases: 7. Germline CDR1 SQVTM, CDR2 ANQGSEA. This CDR3 is CSGDLLAGYNEQFF. CDR3 in DNA: TGCAGCGGGGATCTACTAGCGGGCTACAATGAGCAGTTCTTC.

The chain employs TRBV3-1 (or the pseudogene TRBV3-2) and TRBJ1-6; D remains unclear. Trimming shortened V by 4 bases and J by 7 bases, and 11 bases separated the two germline ends. Per germline, CDR1 LGHDT and CDR2 YNNKEL (reference sequence). The CDR3 contains 14 residues. CDR3 protein: CASSRTLQNSPLHF. The CDR3 DNA reads as TGTGCCAGCAGCCGGACTTTACAAAATTCACCCCTCCACTTT.

This chain links TRBV11-2 with TRBJ1-3; D not resolved. The CDR3 runs 15 residues. V was cut by 5 bases and J by 0 bases, with 11 bases left in between. Germline assignment: CDR1 SGHAT and CDR2 FQNNGV. This CDR3 reads CASSPTVYSGNTIYF. The CDR3 bases are TGTGCCAGCAGCCCTACGGTATACTCTGGAAACACCATATATTTT.

The chain joins TRBV7-2 to TRBJ2-2, with 15 bases aligning to TRBD2. With 4 bases clipped from V and 9 bases from J, the junction kept 6 bases outside the gene matches. Germline V lookup: CDR1 SGHTA, CDR2 FQGNSA. The CDR3 runs 16 residues. This CDR3 reads CASSSGLAGGERELFF. In nucleotides, the CDR3 is TGTGCCAGCAGCTCCGGACTAGCGGGGGGGGAGCGGGAGCTGTTTTTT.

V is TRBV7-9 and J is TRBJ1-2; no definite D call. Between the trimmed V and J ends, which lost 1 base and 8 bases, there was a span of 11 bases. The CDR3 contains 13 residues. CDR1 and CDR2 (germline): SEHNR, FQNEAQ (reference sequence). The CDR3 loop is CASSLVGVRGYTF. CDR3 DNA: TGTGCCAGCAGCTTAGTTGGGGTTAGAGGCTACACCTTC. Supplemented by reference TRBV7-9 and TRBJ1-2, the full variable domain reads DTGVSQNPRHKITKRGQNVTFRCDPISEHNRLYWYRQTLGQGPEFLTYFQNEAQLEKSRLLSDRFSAERPKGSFSTLEIQRTEQGDSAMYLCASSLVGVRGYTFGSGTRLTVV.

The V gene is TRBV18, the J gene TRBJ2-5, with 11 bases lining up with TRBD1. The trim removed 6 bases at V and 5 bases at J, leaving 8 bases unmatched. The CDR3 has 15 amino acids. Germline lookup yields CDR1 KGHSH and CDR2 LQKENI. The CDR3, as DNA: TGTGCCAGCTCCCTGGACAGGGGGCTTGGGGAGACCCAGTACTTC. Amino acids: CASSLDRGLGETQYF.

This rearrangement joins TRBV19 to TRBJ1-4, with TRBD1 matching over 9 bases. CDR3 size: 15 residues. Germline V gives CDR1 LNHDA, CDR2 SQIVND (reference sequence). V dropped 4 bases and J dropped 7; count of bases not matched to a gene: 7. The CDR3 bases are TGTGCCAGTAGTAACTCACAGGGGGCGAGTGAAAAACTGTTTTTT. Residues: CASSNSQGASEKLFF. The variable domain in full, with the rest retrieved from reference TRBV19 and TRBJ1-4, is DGGITQSPKYLFRKEGQNVTLSCEQNLNHDAMYWYRQDPGQGLRLIYYSQIVNDFQKGDIAEGYSVSREKKESFPLTVTSAQKNPTAFYLCASSNSQGASEKLFFGSGTQLSVL.

The chain has TRBV24-1 and TRBJ2-5; TRBD1 matches at 7 bases. Germline V gene data show CDR1 as KGHDR and CDR2 as SFDVKD. The V gene end was trimmed by 9 bases and the J gene end by 5 bases; junction bases not matched to a gene: 11. The CDR3 totals 14 residues. CDR3 in amino acids: CATSGDSAGETQYF. As DNA, the CDR3 is TGTGCCACCTCCGGGGACAGCGCCGGGGAGACCCAGTACTTC.

The chain uses TRBV2 and TRBJ2-5; 7 bases match TRBD2. CDR1 is SNHLY, CDR2 FYNNEI, per germline. The CDR3 sequence is 14 residues long. With V trimmed by 6 bases and J by 2 bases, 6 bases remained unmatched. In DNA form, the CDR3 reads TGTGCCAGCAGCCGAACTAGCGAACAAGAGACCCAGTACTTC. This translates into CASSRTSEQETQYF.

The chain combines TRBV10-1 with TRBJ1-1, with D perhaps TRBD1 (6 bases). Germline V gene data show CDR1 as WNHNN and CDR2 as SYGVQD (reference sequence). V dropped 4 bases and J dropped 5 bases, with 17 bases sitting between them. This CDR3 has 15 residues. The CDR3 is CASSVGQGKGTEAFF. CDR3 DNA sequence: TGCGCCAGCAGTGTTGGGCAGGGGAAAGGAACTGAAGCTTTCTTT.

This clone was counted once. The CDR3 reads CASSSRTGVAGRSSTDTQYF. The CDR3 DNA sequence: TGTGCCAGCAGCAGCCGGACGGGGGTAGCGGGACGCTCTAGCACAGATACGCAGTATTTT. The J gene is TRBJ2-3, the V gene TRBV9; 8 bases line up with TRBD2. The CDR3 consists of 20 residues. Germline V gene sequence: CDR1 SGDLS, CDR2 YYNGEE. Trimming cost V 4 bases and J 0 bases; bases outside gene matches: 19.

V is TRBV6-6 and J is TRBJ2-4; D ambiguous. Germline V gene lookup returns CDR1 MNHNY and CDR2 SVGAGI (reference sequence). The CDR3 totals 13 residues. The V and J ends lost 6 bases and 2 bases respectively, with 8 bases between them. CDR3 nucleotides: TGTGCCAGCAGGTCCGGGTCCAAAAACATTCAGTACTTC. Translating gives CASRSGSKNIQYF.

The CDR3 DNA sequence: TGTGCCAGCAGTAACCTAGCATATGAGCAGTTCTTC. Amino acid sequence: CASSNLAYEQFF. V is TRBV6-2 or TRBV6-3 and J is TRBJ2-1; a possible D gene is TRBD2 (5 bases). V dropped 5 bases and J dropped 8 bases, with 10 bases sitting between them. The CDR3 contains 12 residues. The V gene's germline CDR1 is MNHEY and CDR2 SVGEGT.